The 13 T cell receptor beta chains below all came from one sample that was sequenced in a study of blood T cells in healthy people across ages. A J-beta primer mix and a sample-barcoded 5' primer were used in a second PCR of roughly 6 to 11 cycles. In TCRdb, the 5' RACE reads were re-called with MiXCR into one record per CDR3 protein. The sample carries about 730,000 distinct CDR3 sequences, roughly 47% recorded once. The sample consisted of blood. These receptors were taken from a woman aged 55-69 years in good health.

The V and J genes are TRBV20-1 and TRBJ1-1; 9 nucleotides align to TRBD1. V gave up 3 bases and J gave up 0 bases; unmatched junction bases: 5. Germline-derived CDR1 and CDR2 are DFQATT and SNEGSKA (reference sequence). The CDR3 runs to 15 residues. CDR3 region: CSARGGTGLNTEAFF. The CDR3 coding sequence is TGCAGTGCTAGGGGGGGGACAGGGTTGAACACTGAAGCTTTCTTT.

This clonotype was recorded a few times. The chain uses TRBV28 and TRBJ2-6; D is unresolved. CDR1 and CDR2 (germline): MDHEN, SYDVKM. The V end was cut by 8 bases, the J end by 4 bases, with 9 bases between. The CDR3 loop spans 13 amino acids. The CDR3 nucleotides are TGTGCCAGCTGGGTCTCCGGGGCCAACGTCCTGACTTTC. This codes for CASWVSGANVLTF.

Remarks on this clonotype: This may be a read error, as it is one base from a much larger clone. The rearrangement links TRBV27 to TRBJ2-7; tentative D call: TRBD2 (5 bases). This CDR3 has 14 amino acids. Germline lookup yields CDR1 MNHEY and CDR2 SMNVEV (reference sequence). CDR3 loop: CASSRTTDSYGQYF. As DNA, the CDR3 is TGTGCCAGCAGCCGGACCACGGACTCCTACGGGCAGTACTTC.

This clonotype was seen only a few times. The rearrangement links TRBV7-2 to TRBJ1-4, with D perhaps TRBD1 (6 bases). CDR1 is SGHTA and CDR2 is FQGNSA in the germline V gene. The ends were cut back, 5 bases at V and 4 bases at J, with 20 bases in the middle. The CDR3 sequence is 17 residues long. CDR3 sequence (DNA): TGTGCCAGCAGCCCATATCTCGGGGGCGGTGGTAATGAAAAACTGTTTTTT. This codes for CASSPYLGGGGNEKLFF.

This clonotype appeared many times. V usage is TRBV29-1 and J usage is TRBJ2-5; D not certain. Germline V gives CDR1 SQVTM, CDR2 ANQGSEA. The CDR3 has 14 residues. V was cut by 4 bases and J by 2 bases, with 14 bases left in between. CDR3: CSVGVVAAQETQYF. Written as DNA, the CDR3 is TGCAGCGTTGGTGTGGTAGCCGCGCAAGAGACCCAGTACTTC.

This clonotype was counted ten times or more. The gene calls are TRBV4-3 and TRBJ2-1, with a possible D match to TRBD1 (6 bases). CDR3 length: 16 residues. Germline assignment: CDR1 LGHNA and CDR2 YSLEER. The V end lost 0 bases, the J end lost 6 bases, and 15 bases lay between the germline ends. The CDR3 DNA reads TGCGCCAGCAGCCAAGACGCGTCAGGGGCAACCAATGAGCAGTTCTTC. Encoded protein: CASSQDASGATNEQFF.

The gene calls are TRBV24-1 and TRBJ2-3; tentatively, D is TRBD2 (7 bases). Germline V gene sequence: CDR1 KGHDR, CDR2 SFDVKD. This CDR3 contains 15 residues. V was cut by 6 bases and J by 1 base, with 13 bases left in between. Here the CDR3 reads CATSQGRVGTDTQYF. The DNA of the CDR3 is TGTGCCACCAGTCAGGGGAGGGTCGGCACAGATACGCAGTATTTT.

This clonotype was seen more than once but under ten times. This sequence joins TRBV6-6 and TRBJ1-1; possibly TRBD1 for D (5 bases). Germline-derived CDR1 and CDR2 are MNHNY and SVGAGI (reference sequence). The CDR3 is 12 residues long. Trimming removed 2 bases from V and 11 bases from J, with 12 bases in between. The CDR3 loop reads CASSYEGTDAFF. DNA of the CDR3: TGTGCCAGCAGTTACGAGGGGACGGATGCTTTCTTT.

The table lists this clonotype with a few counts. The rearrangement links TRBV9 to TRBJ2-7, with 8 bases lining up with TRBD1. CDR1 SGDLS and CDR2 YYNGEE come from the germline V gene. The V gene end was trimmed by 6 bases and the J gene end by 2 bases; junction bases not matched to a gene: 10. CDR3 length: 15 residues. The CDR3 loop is CASTEGQGPAYEQYF. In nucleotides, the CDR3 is TGTGCCAGCACCGAAGGACAGGGTCCAGCCTACGAGCAGTACTTC.

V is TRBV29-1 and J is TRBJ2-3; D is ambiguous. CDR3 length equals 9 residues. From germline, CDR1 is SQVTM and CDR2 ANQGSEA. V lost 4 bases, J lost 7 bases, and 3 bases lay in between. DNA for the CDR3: TGCAGCGTTGGGAATACGCAGTATTTT. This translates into CSVGNTQYF.

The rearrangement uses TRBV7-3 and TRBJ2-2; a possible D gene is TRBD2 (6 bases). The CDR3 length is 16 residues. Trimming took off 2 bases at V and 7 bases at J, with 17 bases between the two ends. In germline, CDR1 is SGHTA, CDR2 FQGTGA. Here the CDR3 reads CASSLLSGEVGGELFF. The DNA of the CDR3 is TGTGCCAGCAGCTTACTTTCGGGGGAAGTAGGCGGGGAGCTGTTTTTT.

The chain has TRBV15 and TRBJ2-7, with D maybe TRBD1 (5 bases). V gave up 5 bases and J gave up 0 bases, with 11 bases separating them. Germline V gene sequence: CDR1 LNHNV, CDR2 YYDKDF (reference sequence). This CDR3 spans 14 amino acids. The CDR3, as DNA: TGTGCCACCAGCGCCTGGGGCAGCTCCTACGAGCAGTACTTC. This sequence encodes CATSAWGSSYEQYF.

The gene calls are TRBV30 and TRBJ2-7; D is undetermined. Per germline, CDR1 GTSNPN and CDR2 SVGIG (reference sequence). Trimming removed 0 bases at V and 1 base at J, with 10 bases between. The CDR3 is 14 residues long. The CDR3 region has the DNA TGTGCCTGGAGTGTACCTTTCGGATCCTACGAGCAGTACTTC. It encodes CAWSVPFGSYEQYF.